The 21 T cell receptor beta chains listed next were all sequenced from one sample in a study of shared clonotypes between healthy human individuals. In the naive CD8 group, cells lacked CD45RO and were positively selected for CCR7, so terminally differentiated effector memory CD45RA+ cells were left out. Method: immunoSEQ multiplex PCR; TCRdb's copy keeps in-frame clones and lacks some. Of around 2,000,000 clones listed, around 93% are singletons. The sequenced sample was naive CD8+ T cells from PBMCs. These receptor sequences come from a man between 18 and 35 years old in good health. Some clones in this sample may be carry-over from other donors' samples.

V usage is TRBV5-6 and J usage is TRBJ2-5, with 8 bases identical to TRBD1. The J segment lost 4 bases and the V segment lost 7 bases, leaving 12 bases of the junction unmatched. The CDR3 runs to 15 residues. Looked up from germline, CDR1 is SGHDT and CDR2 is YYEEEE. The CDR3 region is CASSERQGASETQYF. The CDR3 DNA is TGTGCCAGCTCGGAGAGGCAGGGGGCATCAGAGACCCAGTACTTC. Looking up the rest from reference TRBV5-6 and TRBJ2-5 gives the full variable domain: DAGVTQSPTHLIKTRGQQVTLRCSPKSGHDTVSWYQQALGQGPQFIFQYYEEEERQRGNFPDRFSGHQFPNYSSELNVNALLLGDSALYLCASSERQGASETQYFGPGTRLLVL.

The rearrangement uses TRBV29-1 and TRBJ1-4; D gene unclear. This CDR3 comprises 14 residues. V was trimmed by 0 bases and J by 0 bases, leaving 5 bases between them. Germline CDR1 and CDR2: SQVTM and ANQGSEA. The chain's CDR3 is CSVEDRSTNEKLFF. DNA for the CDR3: TGCAGCGTTGAAGACAGATCAACTAATGAAAAACTGTTTTTT.

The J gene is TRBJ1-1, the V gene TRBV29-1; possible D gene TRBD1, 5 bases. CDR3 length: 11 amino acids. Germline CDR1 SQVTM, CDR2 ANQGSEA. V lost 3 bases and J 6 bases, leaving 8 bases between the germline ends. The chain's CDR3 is CSVDRAAEAFF. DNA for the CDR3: TGCAGCGTTGACAGGGCGGCTGAAGCTTTCTTT.

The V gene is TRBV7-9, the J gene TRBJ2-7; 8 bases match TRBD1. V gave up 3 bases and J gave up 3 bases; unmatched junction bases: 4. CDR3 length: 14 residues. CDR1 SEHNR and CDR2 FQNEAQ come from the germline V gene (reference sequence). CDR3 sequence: CASSLRQGFYEQYF. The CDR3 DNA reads TGTGCCAGCAGCTTGCGACAGGGGTTCTACGAGCAGTACTTC.

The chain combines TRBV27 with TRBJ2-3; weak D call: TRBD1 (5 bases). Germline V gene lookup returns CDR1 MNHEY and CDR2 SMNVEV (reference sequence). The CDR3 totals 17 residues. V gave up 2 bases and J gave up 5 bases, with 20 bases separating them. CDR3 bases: TGTGCCAGCAGTTTAGTAGGGGTTAGGGGTTGGGGAGATACGCAGTATTTT. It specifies CASSLVGVRGWGDTQYF.

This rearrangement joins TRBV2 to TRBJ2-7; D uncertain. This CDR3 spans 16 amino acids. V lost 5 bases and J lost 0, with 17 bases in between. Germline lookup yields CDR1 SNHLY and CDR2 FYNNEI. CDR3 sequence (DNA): TGTGCCAGCAGTCAGACACCCCGTATCAGCTCCTACGAGCAGTACTTC. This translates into CASSQTPRISSYEQYF.

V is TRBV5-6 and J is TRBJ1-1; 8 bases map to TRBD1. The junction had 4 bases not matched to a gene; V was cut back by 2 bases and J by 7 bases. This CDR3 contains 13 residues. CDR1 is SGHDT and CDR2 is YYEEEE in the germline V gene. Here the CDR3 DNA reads TGTGCCAGCAGCTTCACAGGGGGGAATGAAGCTTTCTTT. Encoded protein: CASSFTGGNEAFF.

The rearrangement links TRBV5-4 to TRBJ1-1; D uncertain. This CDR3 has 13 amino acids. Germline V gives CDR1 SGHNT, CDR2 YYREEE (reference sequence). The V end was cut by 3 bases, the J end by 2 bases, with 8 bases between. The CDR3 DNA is TGTGCCAGCAGCTACGGTCTTAACACTGAAGCTTTCTTT. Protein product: CASSYGLNTEAFF. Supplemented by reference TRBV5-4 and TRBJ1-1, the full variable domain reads ETGVTQSPTHLIKTRGQQVTLRCSSQSGHNTVSWYQQALGQGPQFIFQYYREEENGRGNFPPRFSGLQFPNYSSELNVNALELDDSALYLCASSYGLNTEAFFGQGTRLTVV.

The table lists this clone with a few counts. The CDR3 region has the DNA TGTGCCAGCAGTGGAGCGGGGAGGGATTTCTACAATGAGCAGTTCTTC. The encoded protein is CASSGAGRDFYNEQFF. The chain combines TRBV28 with TRBJ2-1; 7 bases line up with TRBD2. Germline CDR1 MDHEN, CDR2 SYDVKM. With V trimmed by 5 bases and J by 3 bases, 10 bases remained unmatched. The CDR3 length is 16 residues.

This CDR3 is CASSGGTSGRARTGELFF. CDR3 sequence (DNA): TGTGCCAGCAGCGGTGGGACTAGCGGGAGGGCCAGAACCGGGGAGCTGTTTTTT. The chain couples TRBV7-9 to TRBJ2-2; TRBD2 agrees at 16 bases. With V trimmed by 5 bases and J by 5 bases, 8 bases remained unmatched. This CDR3 is 18 amino acids long. Germline-derived CDR1 and CDR2 are SEHNR and FQNEAQ (reference sequence).

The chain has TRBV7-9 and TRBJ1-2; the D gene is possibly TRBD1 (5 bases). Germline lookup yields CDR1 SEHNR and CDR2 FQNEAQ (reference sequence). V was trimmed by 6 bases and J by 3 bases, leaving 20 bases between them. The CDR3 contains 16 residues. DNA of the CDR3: TGTGCCAGCAGTTCTACCCGGGGGAAGCCTGACTATGGCTACACCTTC. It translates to CASSSTRGKPDYGYTF.

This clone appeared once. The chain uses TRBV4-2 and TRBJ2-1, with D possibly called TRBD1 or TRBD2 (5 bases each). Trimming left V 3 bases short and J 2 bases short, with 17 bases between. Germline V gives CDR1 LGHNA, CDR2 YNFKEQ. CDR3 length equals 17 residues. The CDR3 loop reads CASSHRGGEDPYNEQFF. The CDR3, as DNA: TGTGCCAGCAGCCATCGTGGGGGAGAGGACCCCTACAATGAGCAGTTCTTC.

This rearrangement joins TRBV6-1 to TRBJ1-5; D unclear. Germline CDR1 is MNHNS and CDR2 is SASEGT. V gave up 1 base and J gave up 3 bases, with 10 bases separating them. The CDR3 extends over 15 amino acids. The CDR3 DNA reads TGTGCCAGCAGTGAAGTTGGAGGGTTCAATCAGCCCCAGCATTTT. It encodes CASSEVGGFNQPQHF.

CDR3 sequence: CASSTRDRAYEQYF. Written as DNA, the CDR3 is TGTGCCAGCAGCACCAGAGACAGGGCCTACGAGCAGTACTTC. The genes are TRBV5-4 and TRBJ2-7; 7 nucleotides align to TRBD1. This CDR3 is built from 14 residues. Germline lookup yields CDR1 SGHNT and CDR2 YYREEE (reference sequence). The junction had 6 bases not matched to a gene; V was cut back by 4 bases and J by 2 bases. The whole variable domain, filled in from reference TRBV5-4 and TRBJ2-7, reads ETGVTQSPTHLIKTRGQQVTLRCSSQSGHNTVSWYQQALGQGPQFIFQYYREEENGRGNFPPRFSGLQFPNYSSELNVNALELDDSALYLCASSTRDRAYEQYFGPGTRLTVT.

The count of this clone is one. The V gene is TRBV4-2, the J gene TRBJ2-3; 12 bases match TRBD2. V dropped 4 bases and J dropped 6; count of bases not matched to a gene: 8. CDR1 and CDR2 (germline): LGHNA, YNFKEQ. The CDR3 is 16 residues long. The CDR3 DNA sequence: TGTGCCAGCAGCCCGGCTAGCGGGAGGGCCATTGATACGCAGTATTTT. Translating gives CASSPASGRAIDTQYF.

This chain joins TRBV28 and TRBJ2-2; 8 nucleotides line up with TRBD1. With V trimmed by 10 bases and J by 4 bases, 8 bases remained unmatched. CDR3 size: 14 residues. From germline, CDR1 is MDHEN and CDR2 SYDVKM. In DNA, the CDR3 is TGTGCCACCTGCCGGACAGGGTTCACCGGGGAGCTGTTTTTT. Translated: CATCRTGFTGELFF.

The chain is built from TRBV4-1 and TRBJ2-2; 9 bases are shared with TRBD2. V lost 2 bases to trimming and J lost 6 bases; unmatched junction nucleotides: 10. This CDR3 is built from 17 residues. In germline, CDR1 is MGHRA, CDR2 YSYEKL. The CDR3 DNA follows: TGCGCCAGCAGCCAAAAGGTCCCTAGCGGGGTCCCCGGGGAGCTGTTTTTT. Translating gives CASSQKVPSGVPGELFF.

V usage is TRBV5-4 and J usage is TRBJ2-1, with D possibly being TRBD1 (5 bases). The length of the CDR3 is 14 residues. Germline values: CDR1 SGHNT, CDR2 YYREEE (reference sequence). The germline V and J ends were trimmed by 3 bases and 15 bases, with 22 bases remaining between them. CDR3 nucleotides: TGTGCCAGCAGCTCCAAACTTGGTATGGGGCTTGCGTTCTTC. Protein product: CASSSKLGMGLAFF.

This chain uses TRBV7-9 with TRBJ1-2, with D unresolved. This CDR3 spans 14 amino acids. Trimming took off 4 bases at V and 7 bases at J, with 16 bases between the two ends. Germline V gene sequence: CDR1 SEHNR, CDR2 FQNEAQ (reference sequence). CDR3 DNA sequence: TGTGCCAGCAGCTCGGCTGGGAAGTTAGGTGGCTACACCTTC. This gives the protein CASSSAGKLGGYTF.

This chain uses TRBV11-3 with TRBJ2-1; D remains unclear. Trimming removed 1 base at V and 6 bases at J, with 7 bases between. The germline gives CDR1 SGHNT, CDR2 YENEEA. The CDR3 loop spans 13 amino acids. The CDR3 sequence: CASSLGRFNEQFF. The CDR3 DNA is TGTGCCAGCAGCTTAGGGCGGTTCAATGAGCAGTTCTTC.

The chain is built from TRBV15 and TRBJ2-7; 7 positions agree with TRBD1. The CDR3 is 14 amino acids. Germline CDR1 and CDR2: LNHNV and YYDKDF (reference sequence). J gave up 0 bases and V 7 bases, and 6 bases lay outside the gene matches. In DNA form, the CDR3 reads TGTGCCACCACTCAGAACAGGGGCTCCTACGAGCAGTACTTC. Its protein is CATTQNRGSYEQYF.